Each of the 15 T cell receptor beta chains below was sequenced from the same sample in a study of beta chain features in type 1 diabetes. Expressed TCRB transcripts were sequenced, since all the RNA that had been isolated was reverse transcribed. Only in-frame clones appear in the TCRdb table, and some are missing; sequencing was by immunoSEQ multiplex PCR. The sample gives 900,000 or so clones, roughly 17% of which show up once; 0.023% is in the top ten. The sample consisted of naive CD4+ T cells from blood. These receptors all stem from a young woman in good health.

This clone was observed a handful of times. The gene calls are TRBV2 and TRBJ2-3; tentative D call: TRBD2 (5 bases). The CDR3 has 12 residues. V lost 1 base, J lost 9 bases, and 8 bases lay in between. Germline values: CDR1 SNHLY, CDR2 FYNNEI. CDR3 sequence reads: CASSEGGQTQYF. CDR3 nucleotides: TGTGCCAGCAGTGAAGGCGGGCAGACGCAGTATTTT.

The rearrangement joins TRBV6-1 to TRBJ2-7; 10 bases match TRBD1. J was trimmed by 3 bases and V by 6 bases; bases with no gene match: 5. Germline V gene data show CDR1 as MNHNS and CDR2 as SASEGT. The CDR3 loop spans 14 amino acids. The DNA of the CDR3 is TGTGCCAGCAGCGGGACAGGGGTCCTCTACGAGCAGTACTTC. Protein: CASSGTGVLYEQYF.

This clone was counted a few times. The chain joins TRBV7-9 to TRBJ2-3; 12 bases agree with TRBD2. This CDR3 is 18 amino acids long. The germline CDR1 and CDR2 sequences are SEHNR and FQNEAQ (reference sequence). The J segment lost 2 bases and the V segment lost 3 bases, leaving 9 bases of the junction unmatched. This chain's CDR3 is CASSFWSGTSGYTDTQYF. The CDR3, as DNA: TGTGCCAGCAGCTTTTGGTCGGGGACTAGCGGGTACACAGATACGCAGTATTTT.

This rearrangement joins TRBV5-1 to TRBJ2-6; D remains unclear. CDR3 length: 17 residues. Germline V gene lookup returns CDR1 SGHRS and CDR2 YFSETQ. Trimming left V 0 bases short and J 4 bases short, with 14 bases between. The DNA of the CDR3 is TGCGCCAGCAGCTTGGGCCTTACACTGGCGGGGGCCAACGTCCTGACTTTC. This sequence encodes CASSLGLTLAGANVLTF.

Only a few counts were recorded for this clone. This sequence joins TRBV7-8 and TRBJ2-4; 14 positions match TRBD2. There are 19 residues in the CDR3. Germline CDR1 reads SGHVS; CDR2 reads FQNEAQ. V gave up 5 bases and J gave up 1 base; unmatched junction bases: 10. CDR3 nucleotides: TGTGCCAGCAGCCAAGCCCGACTAGCGGGGGGGAATGCCAAAAACATTCAGTACTTC. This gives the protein CASSQARLAGGNAKNIQYF.

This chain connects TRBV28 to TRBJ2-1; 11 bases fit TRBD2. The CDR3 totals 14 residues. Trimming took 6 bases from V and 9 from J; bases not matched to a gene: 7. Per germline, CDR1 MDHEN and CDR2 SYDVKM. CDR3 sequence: CASRDSGRAFEQFF. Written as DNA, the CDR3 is TGTGCCAGCAGAGATAGCGGGAGGGCCTTTGAGCAGTTCTTC.

CDR3 in amino acids: CATSRDHREKLFF. CDR3 coding DNA: TGTGCCACCAGCAGAGATCACCGTGAAAAACTGTTTTTT. V usage is TRBV15 and J usage is TRBJ1-4; the D is unclear. CDR3 length: 13 residues. V was trimmed by 0 bases and J by 7 bases, leaving 6 bases between them. Looked up from germline, CDR1 is LNHNV and CDR2 is YYDKDF (reference sequence).

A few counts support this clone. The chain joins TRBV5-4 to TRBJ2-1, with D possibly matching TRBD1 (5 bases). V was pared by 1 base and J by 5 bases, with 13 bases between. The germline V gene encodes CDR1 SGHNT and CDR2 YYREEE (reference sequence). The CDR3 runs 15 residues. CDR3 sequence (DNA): TGTGCCAGCAGCTTGCCAGGGCGCCGAAACAATGAGCAGTTCTTC. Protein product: CASSLPGRRNNEQFF.

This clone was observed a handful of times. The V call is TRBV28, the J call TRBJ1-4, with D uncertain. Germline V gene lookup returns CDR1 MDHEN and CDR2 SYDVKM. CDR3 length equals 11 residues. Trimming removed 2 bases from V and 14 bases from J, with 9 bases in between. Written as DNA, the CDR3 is TGTGCCAGCAGTTTAGAGAGGTCTCTGTTTTTT. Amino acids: CASSLERSLFF.

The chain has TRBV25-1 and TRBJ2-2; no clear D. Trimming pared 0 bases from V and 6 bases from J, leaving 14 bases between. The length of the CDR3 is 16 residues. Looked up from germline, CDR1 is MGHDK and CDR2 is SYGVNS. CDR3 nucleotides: TGTGCCAGCAGTGAATATACGCTCGGGCACGCCGGGGAGCTGTTTTTT. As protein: CASSEYTLGHAGELFF. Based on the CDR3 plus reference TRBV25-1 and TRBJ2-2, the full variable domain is EADIYQTPRYLVIGTGKKITLECSQTMGHDKMYWYQQDPGMELHLIHYSYGVNSTEKGDLSSESTVSRIRTEHFPLTLESARPSHTSQYLCASSEYTLGHAGELFFGEGSRLTVL.

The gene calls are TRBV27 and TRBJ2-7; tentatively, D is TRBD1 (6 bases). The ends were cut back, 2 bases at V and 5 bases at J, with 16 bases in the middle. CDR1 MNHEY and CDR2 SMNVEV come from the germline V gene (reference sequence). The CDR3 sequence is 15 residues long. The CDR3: CASSLGQGRYHEQYF. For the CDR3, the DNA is TGTGCCAGCAGTTTAGGGCAGGGGCGTTATCACGAGCAGTACTTC.

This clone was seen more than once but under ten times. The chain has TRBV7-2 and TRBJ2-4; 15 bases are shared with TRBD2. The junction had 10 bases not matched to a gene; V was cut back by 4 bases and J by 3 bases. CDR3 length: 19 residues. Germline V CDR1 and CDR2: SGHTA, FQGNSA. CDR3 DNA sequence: TGTGCCAGCAGCTGGAGGGGACTAGCGGGAGGTAGTGACAAAAACATTCAGTACTTC. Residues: CASSWRGLAGGSDKNIQYF.

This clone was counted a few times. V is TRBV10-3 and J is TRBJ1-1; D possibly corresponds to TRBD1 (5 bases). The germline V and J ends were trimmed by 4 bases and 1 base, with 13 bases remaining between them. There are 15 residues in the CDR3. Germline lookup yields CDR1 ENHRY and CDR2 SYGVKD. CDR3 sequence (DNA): TGTGCCATCAGTGTCGACAGTTTGACGAACACTGAAGCTTTCTTT. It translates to CAISVDSLTNTEAFF.

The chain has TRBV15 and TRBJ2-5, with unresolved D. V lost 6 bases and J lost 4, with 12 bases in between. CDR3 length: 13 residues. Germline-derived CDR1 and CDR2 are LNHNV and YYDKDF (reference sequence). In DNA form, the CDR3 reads TGTGCCACCAGACATCCAAACACAGAGACCCAGTACTTC. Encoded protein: CATRHPNTETQYF.

As DNA, the CDR3 is TGTGCCAGTAGTAGGGTGAACAGGGGGCAGAATGAGCAGTTCTTC. It encodes CASSRVNRGQNEQFF. The J gene is TRBJ2-1, the V gene TRBV19; 9 nucleotides align to TRBD1. Trimming took 4 bases from V and 7 from J; bases not matched to a gene: 8. Germline V gene sequence: CDR1 LNHDA, CDR2 SQIVND (reference sequence). The CDR3 length is 15 residues.